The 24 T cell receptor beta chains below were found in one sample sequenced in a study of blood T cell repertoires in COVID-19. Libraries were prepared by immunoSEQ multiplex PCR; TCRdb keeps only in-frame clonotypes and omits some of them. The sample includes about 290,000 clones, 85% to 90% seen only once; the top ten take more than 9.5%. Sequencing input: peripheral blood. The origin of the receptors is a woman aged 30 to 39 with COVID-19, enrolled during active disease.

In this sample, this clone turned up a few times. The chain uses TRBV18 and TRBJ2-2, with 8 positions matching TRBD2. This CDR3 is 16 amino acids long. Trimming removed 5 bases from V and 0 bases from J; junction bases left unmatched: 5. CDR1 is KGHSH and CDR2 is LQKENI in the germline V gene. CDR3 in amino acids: CASSIGLASNTGELFF. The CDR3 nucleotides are TGTGCCAGCTCAATCGGACTAGCTTCGAACACCGGGGAGCTGTTTTTT.

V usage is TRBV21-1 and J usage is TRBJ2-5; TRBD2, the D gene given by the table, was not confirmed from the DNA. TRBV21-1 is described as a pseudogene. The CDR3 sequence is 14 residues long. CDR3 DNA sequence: TGTGCCAGCAGCAAAGGAGCTCGTTCAGAGACCCAGTACTTC. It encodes CASSKGARSETQYF.

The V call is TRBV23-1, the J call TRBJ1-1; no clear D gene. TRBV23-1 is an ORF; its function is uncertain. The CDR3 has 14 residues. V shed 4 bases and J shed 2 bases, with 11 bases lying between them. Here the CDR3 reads CASSRLQINTEAFF. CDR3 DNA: TGCGCCAGCAGTCGTCTACAGATTAACACTGAAGCTTTCTTT.

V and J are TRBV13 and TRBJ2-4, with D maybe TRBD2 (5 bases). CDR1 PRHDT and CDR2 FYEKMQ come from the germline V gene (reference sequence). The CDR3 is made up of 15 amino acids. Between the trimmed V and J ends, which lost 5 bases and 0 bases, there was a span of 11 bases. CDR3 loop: CASSKRTLAKNIQYF. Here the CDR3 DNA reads TGTGCCAGCAGCAAACGGACTCTAGCCAAAAACATTCAGTACTTC.

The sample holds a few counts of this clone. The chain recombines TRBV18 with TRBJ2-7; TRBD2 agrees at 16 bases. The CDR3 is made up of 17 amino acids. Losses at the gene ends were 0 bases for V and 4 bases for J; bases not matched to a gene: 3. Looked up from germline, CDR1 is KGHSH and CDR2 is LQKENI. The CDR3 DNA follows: TGTGCCAGCTCACCACCGGGACTAGCGGGGGGGAAATACGAGCAGTACTTC. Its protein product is CASSPPGLAGGKYEQYF.

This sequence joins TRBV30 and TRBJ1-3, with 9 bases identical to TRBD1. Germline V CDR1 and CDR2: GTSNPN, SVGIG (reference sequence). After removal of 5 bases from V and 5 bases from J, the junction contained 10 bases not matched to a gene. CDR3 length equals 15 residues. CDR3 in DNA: TGTGCCTGGGACTGGGGACAGGGCCTGAGAAACACCATATATTTT. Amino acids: CAWDWGQGLRNTIYF.

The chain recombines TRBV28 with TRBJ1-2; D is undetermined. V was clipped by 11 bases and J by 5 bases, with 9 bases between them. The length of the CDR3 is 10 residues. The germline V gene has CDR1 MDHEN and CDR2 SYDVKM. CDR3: CAAGIYGYTF. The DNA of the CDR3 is TGTGCCGCGGGGATATATGGCTACACCTTC.

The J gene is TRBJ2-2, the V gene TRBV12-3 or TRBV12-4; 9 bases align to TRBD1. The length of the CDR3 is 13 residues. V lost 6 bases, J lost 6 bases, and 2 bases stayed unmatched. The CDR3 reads CASSRTGAGELFF. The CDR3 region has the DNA TGTGCCAGCAGCAGGACAGGGGCCGGGGAGCTGTTTTTT.

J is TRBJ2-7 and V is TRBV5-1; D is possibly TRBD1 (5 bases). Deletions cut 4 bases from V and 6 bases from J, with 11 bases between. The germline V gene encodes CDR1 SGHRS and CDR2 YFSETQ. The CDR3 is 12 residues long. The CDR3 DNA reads TGCGCCAGCAGCCTGCGCGACAGCGAGCAGTACTTC. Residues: CASSLRDSEQYF.

The CDR3 DNA sequence: TGTGCCAGTAGGCCCCAGAGGACTCTGAACTACGAGCAGTACTTC. Translating it yields CASRPQRTLNYEQYF. The chain uses TRBV21-1 and TRBJ2-7; TRBD2, the table's D call, lacks a check against the DNA. TRBV21-1 is described as a pseudogene. The CDR3 sequence is 15 residues long.

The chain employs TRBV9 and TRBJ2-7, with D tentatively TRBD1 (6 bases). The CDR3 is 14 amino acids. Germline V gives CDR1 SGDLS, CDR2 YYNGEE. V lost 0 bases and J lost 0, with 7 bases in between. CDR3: CASSVGDNSYEQYF. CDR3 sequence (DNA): TGTGCCAGCAGCGTAGGGGACAACTCCTACGAGCAGTACTTC.

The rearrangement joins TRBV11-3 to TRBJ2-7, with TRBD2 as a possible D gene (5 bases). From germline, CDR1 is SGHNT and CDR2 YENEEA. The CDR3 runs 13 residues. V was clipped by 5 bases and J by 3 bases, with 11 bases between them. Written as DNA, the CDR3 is TGTGCCAGCAGCCTAGCATCAGGCTACGAGCAGTACTTC. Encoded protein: CASSLASGYEQYF.

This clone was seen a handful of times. CDR3 sequence: CASSLNLQDSPLHF. In nucleotides, the CDR3 is TGTGCCAGCAGCTTAAACCTACAGGATTCACCCCTCCACTTT. The chain uses TRBV5-4 and TRBJ1-6; maybe TRBD1 (5 bases). Trimming pared 2 bases from V and 8 bases from J, leaving 11 bases between. There are 14 residues in the CDR3. Germline lookup yields CDR1 SGHNT and CDR2 YYREEE (reference sequence).

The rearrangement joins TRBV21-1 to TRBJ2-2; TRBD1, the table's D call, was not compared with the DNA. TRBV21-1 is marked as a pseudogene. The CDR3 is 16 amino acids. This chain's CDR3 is CASSKGDRGNTGELFF. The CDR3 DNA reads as TGTGCCAGCAGCAAGGGCGACAGGGGGAACACCGGGGAGCTGTTTTTT.

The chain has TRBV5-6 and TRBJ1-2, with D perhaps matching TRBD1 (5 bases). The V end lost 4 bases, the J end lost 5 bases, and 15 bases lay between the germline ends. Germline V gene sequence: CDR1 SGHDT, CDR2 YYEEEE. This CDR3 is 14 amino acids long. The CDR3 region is CASSPGHAIYGYTF. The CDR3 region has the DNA TGTGCCAGCAGCCCTGGACACGCCATTTATGGCTACACCTTC. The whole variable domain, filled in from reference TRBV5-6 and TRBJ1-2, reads DAGVTQSPTHLIKTRGQQVTLRCSPKSGHDTVSWYQQALGQGPQFIFQYYEEEERQRGNFPDRFSGHQFPNYSSELNVNALLLGDSALYLCASSPGHAIYGYTFGSGTRLTVV.

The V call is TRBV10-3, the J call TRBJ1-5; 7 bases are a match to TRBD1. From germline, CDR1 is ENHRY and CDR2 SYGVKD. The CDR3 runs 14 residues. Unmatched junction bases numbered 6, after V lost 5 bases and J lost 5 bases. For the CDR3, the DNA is TGTGCCATCAGTACCGGGACAGCCTATCAGCCCCAGCATTTT. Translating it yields CAISTGTAYQPQHF.

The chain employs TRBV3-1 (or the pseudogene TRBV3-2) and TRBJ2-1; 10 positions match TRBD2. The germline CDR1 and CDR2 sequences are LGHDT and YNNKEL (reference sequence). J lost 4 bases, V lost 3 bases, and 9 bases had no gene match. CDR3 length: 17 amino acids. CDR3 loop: CASSQRGTSGVYNEQFF. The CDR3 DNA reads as TGTGCCAGCAGCCAGAGGGGAACTAGCGGGGTTTACAATGAGCAGTTCTTC.

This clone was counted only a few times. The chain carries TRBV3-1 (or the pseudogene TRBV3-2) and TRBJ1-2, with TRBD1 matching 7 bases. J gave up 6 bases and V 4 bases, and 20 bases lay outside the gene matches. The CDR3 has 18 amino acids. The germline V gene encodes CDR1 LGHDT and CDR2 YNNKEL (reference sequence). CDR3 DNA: TGTGCCAGCAGCCCTCGAGCCCCTGACAGGGTCCTATCTAATGGCTACACCTTC. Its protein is CASSPRAPDRVLSNGYTF.

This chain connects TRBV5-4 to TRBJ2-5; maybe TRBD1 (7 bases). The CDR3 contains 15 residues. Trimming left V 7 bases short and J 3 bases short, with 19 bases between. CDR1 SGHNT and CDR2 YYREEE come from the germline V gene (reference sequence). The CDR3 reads CASRSWRGLEETQYF. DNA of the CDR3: TGTGCCAGCCGCAGTTGGAGGGGGCTTGAAGAGACCCAGTACTTC.

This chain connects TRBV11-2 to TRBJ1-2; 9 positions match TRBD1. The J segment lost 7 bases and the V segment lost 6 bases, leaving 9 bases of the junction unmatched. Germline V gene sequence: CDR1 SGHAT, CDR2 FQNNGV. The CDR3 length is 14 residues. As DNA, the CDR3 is TGTGCCAGCAGGAACCCGGGACAGGGTCGTGGCTACACCTTC. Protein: CASRNPGQGRGYTF.

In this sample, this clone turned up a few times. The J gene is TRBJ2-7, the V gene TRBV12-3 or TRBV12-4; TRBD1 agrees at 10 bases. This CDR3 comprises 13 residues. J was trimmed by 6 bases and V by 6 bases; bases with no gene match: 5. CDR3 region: CASSRGQGGEQYF. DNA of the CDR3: TGTGCCAGCAGCCGCGGACAGGGGGGCGAGCAGTACTTC.

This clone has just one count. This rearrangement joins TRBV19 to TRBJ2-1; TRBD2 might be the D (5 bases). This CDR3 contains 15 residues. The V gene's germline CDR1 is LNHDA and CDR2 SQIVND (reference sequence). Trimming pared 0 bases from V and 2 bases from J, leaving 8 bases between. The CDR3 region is CASSIEAGPYNEQFF. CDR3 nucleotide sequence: TGTGCCAGTAGTATAGAGGCGGGTCCCTACAATGAGCAGTTCTTC. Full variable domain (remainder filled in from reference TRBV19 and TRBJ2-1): DGGITQSPKYLFRKEGQNVTLSCEQNLNHDAMYWYRQDPGQGLRLIYYSQIVNDFQKGDIAEGYSVSREKKESFPLTVTSAQKNPTAFYLCASSIEAGPYNEQFFGPGTRLTVL.

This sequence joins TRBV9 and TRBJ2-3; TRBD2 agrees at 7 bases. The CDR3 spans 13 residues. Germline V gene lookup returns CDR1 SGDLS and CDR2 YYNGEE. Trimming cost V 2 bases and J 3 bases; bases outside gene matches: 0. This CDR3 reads CASSVGLTDTQYF. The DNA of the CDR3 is TGTGCCAGCAGCGTGGGACTAACAGATACGCAGTATTTT.

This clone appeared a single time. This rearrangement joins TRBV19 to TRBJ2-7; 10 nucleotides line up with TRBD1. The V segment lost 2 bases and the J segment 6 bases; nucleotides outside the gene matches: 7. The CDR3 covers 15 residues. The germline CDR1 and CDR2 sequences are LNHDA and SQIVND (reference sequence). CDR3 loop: CASSITETGGGEQYF. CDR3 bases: TGTGCCAGTAGTATAACGGAGACAGGGGGCGGCGAGCAGTACTTC.